The 27 T cell receptor beta chains below all came from one sample that was sequenced in a study of shared clonotypes between healthy human individuals. The repertoire was sequenced with immunoSEQ multiplex PCR; TCRdb's copy has only in-frame clones and lacks some. The sample yields 2 million to 2.5 million clones, approximately 96% seen once. The sample comprised naive CD4+ T cells sorted from blood. Stated subset: CD45RA+ positively selected. Every receptor here comes from a man aged 18-30 years in good health.

This rearrangement joins TRBV19 to TRBJ2-5; 9 bases are a match to TRBD2. Germline V gene sequence: CDR1 LNHDA, CDR2 SQIVND (reference sequence). The CDR3 consists of 17 residues. Unmatched junction bases numbered 13, after V lost 8 bases and J lost 0 bases. The CDR3 DNA sequence: TGTGCCAGTTCACTGAACAAGGGACTAGCCAACCAAGAGACCCAGTACTTC. Translation: CASSLNKGLANQETQYF.

The V call is TRBV29-1, the J call TRBJ1-2; D not resolved. This CDR3 has 16 amino acids. Germline V lookup: CDR1 SQVTM, CDR2 ANQGSEA. Trimming pared 6 bases from V and 0 bases from J, leaving 20 bases between. The CDR3 loop reads CSVSPLTRLPNYGYTF. DNA for the CDR3: TGCAGCGTCTCACCCCTGACGCGCCTTCCTAACTATGGCTACACCTTC. Complete variable domain (other parts from reference TRBV29-1 and TRBJ1-2): SAVISQKPSRDICQRGTSLTIQCQVDSQVTMMFWYRQQPGQSLTLIATANQGSEATYESGFVIDKFPISRPNLTFSTLTVSNMSPEDSSIYLCSVSPLTRLPNYGYTFGSGTRLTVV.

The V and J genes are TRBV28 and TRBJ1-4; the match to TRBD1 covers 10 bases. This CDR3 spans 18 amino acids. Germline V CDR1 and CDR2: MDHEN, SYDVKM. Trimming cost V 3 bases and J 0 bases; bases outside gene matches: 7. This CDR3 reads CASSLDRGGLATNEKLFF. The CDR3 DNA reads TGTGCCAGCAGTTTGGACAGGGGGGGCTTAGCAACTAATGAAAAACTGTTTTTT.

J is TRBJ2-3 and V is TRBV5-4; D is possibly TRBD2 (8 bases). Per the germline V gene, CDR1 is SGHNT and CDR2 is YYREEE (reference sequence). With 5 bases removed from V and 0 bases from J, the gap between germline ends came to 22 bases. The CDR3 has 18 residues. CDR3 nucleotides: TGTGCCAGCAGTTTAGCGGGACAGACTTTTGCTAGCACAGATACGCAGTATTTT. This codes for CASSLAGQTFASTDTQYF.

The CDR3 loop reads CASSIGSGPTDTQYF. CDR3 bases: TGTGCCAGCAGCATAGGTAGCGGCCCCACAGATACGCAGTATTTT. The J gene is TRBJ2-3, the V gene TRBV4-2; TRBD2 is a possible D gene (6 bases). CDR1 LGHNA and CDR2 YNFKEQ come from the germline V gene. This CDR3 is 15 amino acids long. Trimming stripped 5 bases from V and 2 bases from J, with 14 bases between.

This sequence joins TRBV10-3 and TRBJ2-1; 12 bases agree with TRBD2. Germline values: CDR1 ENHRY, CDR2 SYGVKD. V shed 11 bases and J 7 bases; nucleotides not matched to a gene: 6. The CDR3 runs 13 residues. The CDR3 reads CASALAGGNEQFF. The CDR3 DNA reads TGTGCCTCAGCGCTAGCGGGAGGGAATGAGCAGTTCTTC.

On this clone itself: The same CDR3 arises from other DNA sequences in this sample as well. This chain uses TRBV6-6 with TRBJ1-5; D remains ambiguous. This CDR3 contains 13 residues. Germline V lookup: CDR1 MNHNY, CDR2 SVGAGI (reference sequence). V lost 0 bases to trimming and J lost 7 bases, with 7 bases between them. The CDR3 sequence: CASSYSTDQPQHF. CDR3 nucleotide sequence: TGTGCCAGCAGTTACTCAACAGACCAGCCCCAGCATTTT.

The V and J genes are TRBV5-6 and TRBJ2-3; 7 bases align to TRBD2. V shed 0 bases and J 8 bases; nucleotides not matched to a gene: 6. Germline-derived CDR1 and CDR2 are SGHDT and YYEEEE. The CDR3 contains 14 residues. The CDR3 region has the DNA TGTGCCAGCAGCTTGGGCGGGGGAGGAGGTACGCAGTATTTT. Translation gives CASSLGGGGGTQYF. Using reference TRBV5-6 and TRBJ2-3 for the parts outside the CDR3, the full variable domain is DAGVTQSPTHLIKTRGQQVTLRCSPKSGHDTVSWYQQALGQGPQFIFQYYEEEERQRGNFPDRFSGHQFPNYSSELNVNALLLGDSALYLCASSLGGGGGTQYFGPGTRLTVL.

The chain has TRBV7-6 and TRBJ2-5; 14 nucleotides line up with TRBD2. Germline V gives CDR1 SGHVS, CDR2 FNYEAQ. The CDR3 covers 17 residues. Trimming removed 4 bases from V and 5 bases from J; junction bases left unmatched: 9. The CDR3 region has the DNA TGTGCCAGCAGCTGGACCGCGGGGACTAGCGGGAGTGAGACCCAGTACTTC. It is translated as CASSWTAGTSGSETQYF.

The chain is built from TRBV5-4 and TRBJ2-3; no definite D call. CDR1 SGHNT and CDR2 YYREEE come from the germline V gene (reference sequence). CDR3 length: 16 amino acids. V lost 0 bases and J 1 base, leaving 12 bases between the germline ends. In DNA form, the CDR3 reads TGTGCCAGCAGCTTGGCCGGCACCACAGGCACAGATACGCAGTATTTT. It specifies CASSLAGTTGTDTQYF.

This clone came up once. The gene calls are TRBV4-1 and TRBJ1-2; D might be TRBD1 (6 bases). V shed 2 bases and J shed 0 bases, with 10 bases lying between them. This CDR3 spans 15 amino acids. Germline CDR1 is MGHRA and CDR2 is YSYEKL. The CDR3 loop reads CASSQPDRANYGYTF. CDR3 nucleotides: TGCGCCAGCAGCCAACCGGACAGAGCTAACTATGGCTACACCTTC.

This clone showed up just once. The chain joins TRBV2 to TRBJ1-5; D may be TRBD1 (6 bases). The CDR3 has 13 residues. Looked up from germline, CDR1 is SNHLY and CDR2 is FYNNEI. Trimming shortened V by 7 bases and J by 7 bases, and 14 bases separated the two germline ends. This chain's CDR3 is CASTEGGGQPQHF. The CDR3, as DNA: TGTGCCAGCACCGAGGGGGGAGGGCAGCCCCAGCATTTT.

The chain has TRBV11-3 and TRBJ2-7; unclear D gene. This CDR3 has 13 residues. Germline CDR1 and CDR2: SGHNT and YENEEA. V gave up 10 bases and J gave up 2 bases, with 15 bases separating them. CDR3 bases: TGTGCCATCGACGCCAGACTGCCCTACGAGCAGTACTTC. Amino acids: CAIDARLPYEQYF.

This clone was observed once. The chain uses TRBV10-1 and TRBJ2-3; TRBD2 is a possible D gene (7 bases). Deletions cut 0 bases from V and 3 bases from J, with 13 bases between. The CDR3 extends over 16 amino acids. CDR1 is WNHNN and CDR2 is SYGVQD in the germline V gene (reference sequence). The CDR3 DNA reads as TGCGCCAGCAGTGAGTCGACGAGGGGGGGGACAGATACGCAGTATTTT. This sequence encodes CASSESTRGGTDTQYF.

Worth noting for this clone: Other DNA sequences in the sample encode the same CDR3. The V gene is TRBV5-1, the J gene TRBJ2-5, with 8 bases lining up with TRBD2. V trimming: 1 base; J trimming: 2 bases; junction bases outside the gene matches: 4. The CDR3 covers 15 residues. Germline V gene lookup returns CDR1 SGHRS and CDR2 YFSETQ. The chain's CDR3 is CASSLWLAGQETQYF. For the CDR3, the DNA is TGCGCCAGCAGCTTGTGGTTAGCGGGGCAAGAGACCCAGTACTTC.

V gene TRBV4-1 combines with J gene TRBJ2-5; D remains ambiguous. V shed 1 base and J shed 3 bases, with 9 bases lying between them. The germline gives CDR1 MGHRA, CDR2 YSYEKL. The CDR3 contains 14 residues. The CDR3: CASSQAGREETQYF. The CDR3 nucleotides read TGCGCCAGCAGCCAAGCGGGCAGAGAAGAGACCCAGTACTTC.

V usage is TRBV7-9 and J usage is TRBJ2-5; D might be TRBD1 (5 bases). Germline CDR1 reads SEHNR; CDR2 reads FQNEAQ (reference sequence). The CDR3 covers 16 residues. V lost 1 base and J 4 bases, leaving 16 bases between the germline ends. This CDR3 is CASSLGGLPSGETQYF. The CDR3 DNA reads TGTGCCAGCAGCTTAGGGGGCCTTCCGTCCGGAGAGACCCAGTACTTC.

The V and J genes are TRBV7-9 and TRBJ1-6; D unclear. V was cut by 1 base and J by 7 bases, with 14 bases left in between. Germline V lookup: CDR1 SEHNR, CDR2 FQNEAQ (reference sequence). The CDR3 has 16 amino acids. The CDR3 DNA reads TGTGCCAGCAGCTTAGGTTTAGTGGGTAACAATTCACCCCTCCACTTT. This encodes CASSLGLVGNNSPLHF.

The chain has TRBV5-1 and TRBJ1-6; D gene ambiguous. The CDR3 covers 16 residues. Trimming left V 5 bases short and J 7 bases short, with 19 bases between. CDR1 and CDR2 (germline): SGHRS, YFSETQ. The CDR3 DNA sequence: TGCGCCAGCAGAACTGGACGCCCCTTTGAGAATTCACCCCTCCACTTT. This codes for CASRTGRPFENSPLHF.

This chain uses TRBV19 with TRBJ2-3, with D maybe TRBD2 (6 bases). The length of the CDR3 is 15 residues. V was shortened by 3 bases and J by 1 base, with 11 bases between the two germline ends. Germline V gene sequence: CDR1 LNHDA, CDR2 SQIVND (reference sequence). CDR3 bases: TGTGCCAGTAGTATCGGAGGGCTGGGCACAGATACGCAGTATTTT. This gives the protein CASSIGGLGTDTQYF.

The chain is built from TRBV18 and TRBJ2-3, with D hard to call. The CDR3 is made up of 14 amino acids. Deletions cut 3 bases from V and 4 bases from J, with 11 bases between. CDR1 and CDR2 (germline): KGHSH, LQKENI. The DNA of the CDR3 is TGTGCCAGCTCACCCCTAGTGGGTGCAGATACGCAGTATTTT. Its protein is CASSPLVGADTQYF.

The chain couples TRBV30 to TRBJ1-1; D possibly corresponds to TRBD1 (5 bases). The germline V gene encodes CDR1 GTSNPN and CDR2 SVGIG (reference sequence). This CDR3 has 12 residues. Trimming shortened V by 0 bases and J by 7 bases, and 9 bases separated the two germline ends. CDR3 sequence reads: CAWSVGALEAFF. CDR3 nucleotides: TGTGCCTGGAGTGTAGGGGCTCTTGAAGCTTTCTTT.

This clone was observed once. The sample has other DNA sequences that encode this CDR3 too. The rearrangement links TRBV6-1 to TRBJ1-4, with D unclear. Germline V gene lookup returns CDR1 MNHNS and CDR2 SASEGT. V lost 0 bases to trimming and J lost 8 bases, with 10 bases between them. This CDR3 is 14 amino acids long. As DNA, the CDR3 is TGTGCCAGCAGTGAAGCGGGTTTAGGGGAAAAACTGTTTTTT. As protein: CASSEAGLGEKLFF.

The chain has TRBV5-1 and TRBJ2-3, with 9 bases lining up with TRBD1. CDR3 length: 15 residues. Germline V CDR1 and CDR2: SGHRS, YFSETQ. J was trimmed by 3 bases and V by 0 bases; bases with no gene match: 2. The CDR3 sequence is CASSLGDRETDTQYF. The CDR3 nucleotides read TGCGCCAGCAGCTTGGGGGACAGGGAGACAGATACGCAGTATTTT.

The chain recombines TRBV7-9 with TRBJ1-4, with 9 positions matching TRBD1. Germline V lookup: CDR1 SEHNR, CDR2 FQNEAQ (reference sequence). V was clipped by 5 bases and J by 10 bases; unmatched bases: 8. CDR3 length: 14 amino acids. CDR3 sequence: CASSPGQGLGKLFF. The CDR3 DNA follows: TGTGCCAGCAGCCCGGGACAGGGATTGGGAAAACTGTTTTTT. The variable domain in full, with the rest retrieved from reference TRBV7-9 and TRBJ1-4, is DTGVSQNPRHKITKRGQNVTFRCDPISEHNRLYWYRQTLGQGPEFLTYFQNEAQLEKSRLLSDRFSAERPKGSFSTLEIQRTEQGDSAMYLCASSPGQGLGKLFFGSGTQLSVL.

Regarding this clone: Within the sample, other DNA sequences also encode this same CDR3. This rearrangement joins TRBV7-9 to TRBJ2-3; 10 positions agree with TRBD2. Germline V gene lookup returns CDR1 SEHNR and CDR2 FQNEAQ (reference sequence). V lost 5 bases to trimming and J lost 3 bases; unmatched junction nucleotides: 8. The CDR3 runs to 16 residues. The CDR3 is CASSPPGLAITDTQYF. CDR3 sequence (DNA): TGTGCCAGCAGCCCGCCGGGACTAGCGATTACAGATACGCAGTATTTT.

This clone appeared a single time. The chain joins TRBV6-5 to TRBJ1-3, with TRBD1 as a possible D gene (6 bases). V was cut by 4 bases and J by 6 bases, with 19 bases left in between. Germline CDR1 MNHEY, CDR2 SVGAGI. The CDR3 runs 16 residues. This CDR3 reads CASSFRTASGENTIYF. Written as DNA, the CDR3 is TGTGCCAGCAGTTTTAGGACAGCCAGCGGGGAAAACACCATATATTTT.